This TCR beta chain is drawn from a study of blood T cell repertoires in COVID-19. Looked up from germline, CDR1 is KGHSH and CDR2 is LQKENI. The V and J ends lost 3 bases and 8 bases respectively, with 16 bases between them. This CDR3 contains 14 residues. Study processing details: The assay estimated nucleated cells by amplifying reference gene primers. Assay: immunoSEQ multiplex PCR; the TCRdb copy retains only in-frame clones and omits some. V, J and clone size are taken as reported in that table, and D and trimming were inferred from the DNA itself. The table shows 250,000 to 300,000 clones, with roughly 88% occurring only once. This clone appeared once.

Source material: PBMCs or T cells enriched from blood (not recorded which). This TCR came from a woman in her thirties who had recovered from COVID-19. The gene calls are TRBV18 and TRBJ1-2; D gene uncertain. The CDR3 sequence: CASSPGLSSLGYTF. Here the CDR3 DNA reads TGTGCCAGCTCACCCGGACTAAGCTCACTCGGCTACACCTTC.